The entry that follows covers one T cell receptor beta chain sequence. The antigen is undetermined. The data originate from a study of response to subunit inactivated influenza vaccine. Study findings and constraints: The authors proposed limited new T cell recruitment per seasonal influenza vaccination.

MiXCR, applied by TCRdb to the RT-PCR reads, yields one record per CDR3 protein. Of around 520,000 distinct CDR3 sequences listed, approximately 12% are singletons. This CDR3 is 13 amino acids long. CDR1 and CDR2 from the germline V gene are SQVTM and ANQGSEA. Deletions cut 0 bases from V and 0 bases from J, with 4 bases between. The chain combines TRBV29-1 with TRBJ2-3, with D unclear. This TCR derives from a man aged 45-65 years who received an inactivated influenza vaccine. The sequenced sample was PBMCs from blood, obtained on the day of vaccination. The CDR3 coding sequence is TGCAGCGTTGAAGACGGTAGCACAGATACGCAGTATTTT. As protein: CSVEDGSTDTQYF.